The T cell receptor beta chain described here comes from a study of T cells in Graves' hyperthyroidism and ophthalmopathy. Turning to the study itself: Peripheral blood specimens were obtained at initial diagnosis, prior to any treatment.

Trimming removed 4 bases from V and 5 bases from J, with 17 bases in between. Germline V gene sequence: CDR1 MNHEY, CDR2 SVGAGI. The CDR3 sequence is 15 residues long. RNA transcripts gave rise to amplified TCR beta CDR3 regions. The HTBI primer set was used in a first-round RT-PCR of the TCR CDR3. In TCRdb, the multiplex PCR reads were re-called with MiXCR into one record per CDR3 protein. The sample holds about 400,000 distinct CDR3 sequences, about 15% seen once. Ten or more counts support this clonotype. Antigen: not known. Study-wide results and limits: Researchers report that a 13 V-J model separated ophthalmopathy from stable hyperthyroidism.

The receptor was isolated from a woman aged 18 to 35 with Graves' hyperthyroidism. The gene calls are TRBV6-5 and TRBJ2-5, with D tentatively TRBD1 or TRBD2 (6 bases each). Sequencing was performed on blood. CDR3 bases: TGTGCCAGCAGTTTCTGGAGACAGGAGGGGGAGACCCAGTACTTC. As protein: CASSFWRQEGETQYF.